This record concerns one T cell receptor beta chain sequence. This clone occurred once. This receptor's antigen is unknown. It has no much larger one-base neighbor in the sample; base qualities were not kept. TCRbeta CDR3 regions were amplified from genomic DNA using the immunoSEQ Assay, a bias-controlled multiplex PCR. The authors' pipeline ran thus. The number of nucleated cells in each sample was estimated from the amplification of reference gene primers within the assay. To quantify the absolute abundance of each unique TCRbeta CDR3 rearrangement, sequence reads were collapsed and filtered. For each sample, productive Simpson clonality was calculated as the square root of Simpson's diversity index across productive rearrangements. TCRdb provides this immuneACCESS table in a form limited to in-frame rearrangements. Some clones are lacking; in checked studies, under half of them reflect an unresolved V gene, and why the rest are absent is not known. Clonal size and the V and J genes are those of that table, whereas D and trimming came from the DNA. Recorded for this sample are approximately 280,000 clones; 88% of them occurred a single time. Clones ranked in the top ten supply just under 9.5% of the sample.

These data belong to a study of blood T cell repertoires in COVID-19 (TCRdb year 2020). As for the study more broadly: The collaborator samples originated in the United States, Italy and Spain and spanned the acute and convalescent phases of COVID-19. The material from the prospective study consisted of cDNA or gDNA derived from T cells, B-cell-depleted T cells, or PBMCs. Deeply sampled blood TCRbeta repertoires from subjects exposed to, actively infected with, or recovered from COVID-19 were included in the dataset. The repertoires were released in a freely available public database intended as a resource for research on the immune response to SARS-CoV-2. The samples were drawn from the first 160 participants of the ongoing ImmuneRACE study and from over a thousand subjects provided by 6 global collaborators. Sample metadata almost always included a de-identified subject ID, COVID-19 status, age in years and sex. Where available, HLA class I and class II types were obtained from metadata supplied by the sample provider rather than from assay-based typing. Beyond this particular receptor, the publication reports: Clinical and demographic metadata were provided uncurated, with the amount varying by source and participant.

Whole blood was collected in K2EDTA tubes by collaborating institutions according to the institutions' own protocols. For TCRbeta analysis, collaborators shipped samples as frozen whole blood, isolated PBMCs, or DNA extracted from either of those sample types. The sample was peripheral blood. This TCR was sampled from a young man with active or convalescent COVID-19.

CDR3 reads: CASSFGRADGYTF. The nucleotide sequence reads as follows: TGTGCCAGCAGTTTCGGCAGGGCGGATGGCTACACCTTC. The rearranged chain carries TRBV12-3 or TRBV12-4 and TRBJ1-2, and TRBD1 may be the D gene, going by 5 matching bases. From the cysteine through the phenylalanine, the CDR3 covers 13 amino acids. The kept DNA is CDR3 alone, 39 bases in frame from the first base. V was cut back by 3 bases and J by 6 bases, leaving a gap of 11 bases between them.